This T cell receptor beta chain was captured in a study of T cell changes during pregnancy in multiple sclerosis (dated by TCRdb to between 2018 and 2021). For context, the study as a whole: Changes in the T cell repertoire over the course of pregnancy were examined in this study in women with multiple sclerosis.

The CDR3 has 14 amino acids, counting the end cysteine and phenylalanine. Just CDR3 DNA is preserved here, 42 bases in frame from base 1. CDR1 is given as SNHLY and CDR2 as FYNNEI, both from the germline V gene. Cut back by 6 bases and 5 bases, the V and J ends lie 11 bases apart. Library preparation was by the immunoSEQ multiplex PCR assay. TCRdb took this table from immuneACCESS and kept in-frame rearrangements with V and J called. Such tables lack part of the clones; where checked against another copy, unresolved V genes explain under half of the gap, and the rest is unexplained. The sample has about 79,000 clones on record, over 85% of them singletons. The ten top clones hold less than 0.75% of the sample. This clone was seen a single time. No antigen is known for it. No base qualities exist here, and no much larger clone lies one base off it.

The chain employs TRBV2 and TRBJ1-6, with the D segment identity uncertain. The material sequenced was peripheral blood, taken in the second trimester of pregnancy. The clonotype originates from a female donor in good health, enrolled as a control in a pregnancy study. The nucleotides are TGTGCCAGCAGGACTATGGGAAATAATTCACCCCTCCACTTT. This is translated as CASRTMGNNSPLHF. Here the CDR3 is joined to the reference TRBV2 and TRBJ1-6 genes, and the full variable domain is: EPEVTQTPSHQVTQMGQEVILRCVPISNHLYFYWYRQILGQKVEFLVSFYNNEISEKSEIFDDQFSVERPDGSNFTLKIRSTKLEDSAMYFCASRTMGNNSPLHFGNGTRLTVT.